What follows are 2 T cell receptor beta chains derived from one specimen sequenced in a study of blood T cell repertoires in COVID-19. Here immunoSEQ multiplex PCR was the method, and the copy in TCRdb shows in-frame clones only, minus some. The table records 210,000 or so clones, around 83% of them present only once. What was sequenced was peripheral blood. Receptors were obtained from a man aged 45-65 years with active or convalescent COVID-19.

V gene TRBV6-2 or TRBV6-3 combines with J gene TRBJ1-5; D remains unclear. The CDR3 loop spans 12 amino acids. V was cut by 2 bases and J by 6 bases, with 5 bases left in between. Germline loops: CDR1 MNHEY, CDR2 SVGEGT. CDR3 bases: TGTGCCAGCAGTTACGCGGTTCAGCCCCAGCATTTT. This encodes CASSYAVQPQHF.

CDR3 in DNA: TGTGCCACCAGTTCCCGGACAGGCAGTGAAGCTTTCTTT. Protein sequence: CATSSRTGSEAFF. The chain joins TRBV24-1 to TRBJ1-1; 7 bases fit TRBD1. Germline V gene sequence: CDR1 KGHDR, CDR2 SFDVKD. The CDR3 is made up of 13 amino acids. Trimming at V came to 6 bases and at J to 7 bases, leaving 7 bases not matched to a gene.